The 21 T cell receptor beta chains below were found in one sample sequenced in a study of cytomegalovirus exposure and HLA in healthy donors. The PCR employed 60 Vbeta primers together with 13 Jbeta primers. The table came from immunoSEQ multiplex PCR; TCRdb's copy has only in-frame clones and leaves some out. The table has some 140,000 clones, around 80% seen once. Sequences were obtained from PBMCs. The receptors were gathered from a man between 25 and 39 years old in good health.

The rearrangement joins TRBV5-4 to TRBJ2-7; 10 bases agree with TRBD1. J lost 7 bases, V lost 0 bases, and 7 bases had no gene match. Germline CDR1 and CDR2: SGHNT and YYREEE (reference sequence). There are 15 residues in the CDR3. CDR3 in DNA: TGTGCCAGCAGCTTGGGAGGGACAGGGGTTGGGGAGCAGTACTTC. Amino acids: CASSLGGTGVGEQYF.

The CDR3 nucleotides are TGTGCCAGCAGGCCACAGGGGGGCGGGCAGCCCCAGCATTTT. Translated: CASRPQGGGQPQHF. The V call is TRBV28, the J call TRBJ1-5; 8 nucleotides line up with TRBD1. This CDR3 has 14 residues. V lost 6 bases and J lost 7; bases outside the gene matches: 8. Germline CDR1 is MDHEN and CDR2 is SYDVKM.

This clone was counted a single time. The chain employs TRBV9 and TRBJ2-2; 9 positions agree with TRBD1. CDR1 and CDR2 from the germline V gene are SGDLS and YYNGEE. V lost 3 bases to trimming and J lost 4 bases; unmatched junction nucleotides: 4. The CDR3 covers 15 residues. The CDR3 loop reads CASSARQGGTGELFF. The CDR3 DNA reads TGTGCCAGCAGCGCGCGACAGGGGGGCACCGGGGAGCTGTTTTTT.

This chain joins TRBV6-1 and TRBJ2-2; 7 bases match TRBD2. Trimming cost V 7 bases and J 6 bases; bases outside gene matches: 5. Germline CDR1 reads MNHNS; CDR2 reads SASEGT. The CDR3 loop spans 13 amino acids. The CDR3 nucleotides read TGTGCCAGCATGGGGGACTACCCCGGGGAGCTGTTTTTT. Amino acid sequence: CASMGDYPGELFF.

J is TRBJ2-1 and V is TRBV28; perhaps TRBD2 as D (5 bases). The length of the CDR3 is 15 residues. V gave up 5 bases and J gave up 4 bases, with 15 bases separating them. The germline V gene has CDR1 MDHEN and CDR2 SYDVKM. In DNA, the CDR3 is TGTGCCAGCAGTGGGGTGCGGGCCACTTACAATGAGCAGTTCTTC. Its translation: CASSGVRATYNEQFF.

V gene TRBV7-9 combines with J gene TRBJ1-6; D not resolved. Germline CDR1 is SEHNR and CDR2 is FQNEAQ (reference sequence). CDR3 size: 14 residues. The V end was cut by 1 base, the J end by 4 bases, with 5 bases between. DNA of the CDR3: TGTGCCAGCAGCTTAGAACAGTATAATTCACCCCTCCACTTT. Residues: CASSLEQYNSPLHF.

J is TRBJ2-1 and V is TRBV28, with a tentative D call TRBD2 (5 bases). This CDR3 is built from 14 residues. The germline V gene has CDR1 MDHEN and CDR2 SYDVKM. V was pared by 8 bases and J by 7 bases, with 18 bases between. The CDR3 sequence: CASVGVPGENEQFF. CDR3 coding DNA: TGTGCCAGCGTCGGGGTACCCGGGGAAAATGAGCAGTTCTTC.

The chain uses TRBV23-1 and TRBJ2-1, with 9 bases aligning to TRBD2. TRBV23-1 is annotated as an ORF whose role is uncertain. CDR3 length equals 18 residues. J lost 0 bases, V lost 11 bases, and 17 bases had no gene match. The CDR3 sequence is CARVIAGGWGSSYNEQFF. The DNA of the CDR3 is TGCGCCCGCGTGATCGCGGGAGGGTGGGGTAGCTCCTACAATGAGCAGTTCTTC.

CDR3 in DNA: TGTGCCAGCAGCCCGGGGGACAGGGTAAATTCACCCCTCCACTTT. Protein product: CASSPGDRVNSPLHF. The chain uses TRBV7-2 and TRBJ1-6; 9 nucleotides align to TRBD1. With V trimmed by 5 bases and J by 7 bases, 6 bases remained unmatched. CDR1 SGHTA and CDR2 FQGNSA come from the germline V gene. The CDR3 contains 15 residues. The variable domain in full, completed from reference TRBV7-2 and TRBJ1-6, reads GAGVSQSPSNKVTEKGKDVELRCDPISGHTALYWYRQSLGQGLEFLIYFQGNSAPDKSGLPSDRFSAERTGGSVSTLTIQRTQQEDSAVYLCASSPGDRVNSPLHFGNGTRLTVT.

This clone was observed once. V and J are TRBV11-2 and TRBJ2-1; D is perhaps TRBD1 (6 bases). This CDR3 region has 19 residues. The ends were cut back, 1 base at V and 6 bases at J, with 25 bases in the middle. Germline CDR1 SGHAT, CDR2 FQNNGV. The CDR3 coding sequence is TGTGCCAGCAGCTTAGCGTCAGGGGCAGGGATTCAGGGTGGCAATGAGCAGTTCTTC. Translating gives CASSLASGAGIQGGNEQFF.

This sequence joins TRBV7-9 and TRBJ1-2, with D perhaps TRBD1 (6 bases). Germline loops: CDR1 SEHNR, CDR2 FQNEAQ (reference sequence). V was shortened by 1 base and J by 4 bases, with 7 bases between the two germline ends. The CDR3 is made up of 13 amino acids. The CDR3 loop reads CASSLEQGYGYTF. The CDR3 region has the DNA TGTGCCAGCAGCTTAGAACAGGGCTATGGCTACACCTTC.

This sequence joins TRBV5-1 and TRBJ2-1, with D possibly matching TRBD2 (6 bases). The CDR3 is 14 residues long. V gave up 4 bases and J gave up 2 bases, with 10 bases separating them. Per the germline V gene, CDR1 is SGHRS and CDR2 is YFSETQ. The CDR3 DNA is TGCGCCAGCAGCATTAGCGGCACCTACAATGAGCAGTTCTTC. Its translation is CASSISGTYNEQFF.

The rearrangement joins TRBV5-1 to TRBJ2-1; a weak D match, TRBD1 (6 bases). The V and J ends lost 4 bases and 5 bases respectively, with 19 bases between them. Germline V gene sequence: CDR1 SGHRS, CDR2 YFSETQ. There are 16 residues in the CDR3. The CDR3 reads CASSLSPGQINNEQFF. The CDR3 DNA is TGCGCCAGCAGCCTATCCCCGGGACAAATTAACAATGAGCAGTTCTTC.

V is TRBV5-5 and J is TRBJ2-7; D gene ambiguous. The CDR3 is 13 amino acids. The germline V gene encodes CDR1 SGHKS and CDR2 YYEKEE (reference sequence). With 4 bases removed from V and 7 bases from J, the gap between germline ends came to 15 bases. The CDR3 DNA is TGTGCCAGCAGCGCATCCCCGGAGTGGGAGCAGTACTTC. Protein product: CASSASPEWEQYF.

This clone was picked up a small number of times. The chain recombines TRBV18 with TRBJ2-5, with 8 nucleotides matching TRBD1. The CDR3 is 14 residues long. Germline CDR1 reads KGHSH; CDR2 reads LQKENI. After removal of 6 bases from V and 5 bases from J, the junction contained 8 bases not matched to a gene. The CDR3 reads CASSRMTGEETQYF. CDR3 nucleotides: TGTGCCAGCTCCCGTATGACAGGGGAGGAGACCCAGTACTTC.

As regards this clone: One end of the junction fails to match germline, which may point to a read error. CDR3 in amino acids: CASSYGLAGGSHF. The CDR3 nucleotides are TGTGCCAGCAGTTACGGACTAGCGGGAGGCTCCCACTTC. The chain joins TRBV6-5 to TRBJ2-7, with 14 positions matching TRBD2. The CDR3 covers 13 residues. The V gene's germline CDR1 is MNHEY and CDR2 SVGAGI.

The rearrangement uses TRBV19 and TRBJ2-7; tentative D call: TRBD2 (5 bases). The CDR3 is made up of 14 amino acids. V was clipped by 8 bases and J by 0 bases, with 14 bases between them. Germline assignment: CDR1 LNHDA and CDR2 SQIVND (reference sequence). The CDR3 here is CASRERRSSYEQYF. CDR3 sequence (DNA): TGTGCCAGTCGCGAGCGGAGGAGCTCCTACGAGCAGTACTTC.

This clone was recorded a few times. The rearrangement links TRBV11-3 to TRBJ2-3, with 11 bases identical to TRBD2. Germline lookup yields CDR1 SGHNT and CDR2 YENEEA. Trimming cost V 5 bases and J 6 bases; bases outside gene matches: 10. This CDR3 is built from 16 residues. This CDR3 reads CASSPLLAGEADTQYF. For the CDR3, the DNA is TGTGCCAGCAGCCCCCTACTAGCGGGAGAAGCGGATACGCAGTATTTT.

The J gene is TRBJ1-5, the V gene TRBV5-5, with 7 positions matching TRBD1. This CDR3 spans 14 amino acids. V lost 4 bases and J lost 5; bases outside the gene matches: 6. Per germline, CDR1 SGHKS and CDR2 YYEKEE (reference sequence). As DNA, the CDR3 is TGTGCCAGCAGCACCGGGACAGCTTATCAGCCCCAGCATTTT. Residues: CASSTGTAYQPQHF. Together with reference TRBV5-5 and TRBJ1-5, the CDR3 gives the full variable domain: DAGVTQSPTHLIKTRGQQVTLRCSPISGHKSVSWYQQVLGQGPQFIFQYYEKEERGRGNFPDRFSARQFPNYSSELNVNALLLGDSALYLCASSTGTAYQPQHFGDGTRLSIL.

This clone has a single count. The V gene is TRBV2, the J gene TRBJ2-1; 10 bases align to TRBD2. The ends lost 7 bases at V and 12 bases at J; junction bases unmatched: 6. Germline CDR1 and CDR2: SNHLY and FYNNEI. This CDR3 is 12 amino acids long. The CDR3 region has the DNA TGTGCCAGCATGACTAGCGGGTCCAGGCAGTTCTTC. It is translated as CASMTSGSRQFF.

This chain uses TRBV30 with TRBJ2-1, with D tentatively TRBD2 (5 bases). In germline, CDR1 is GTSNPN, CDR2 SVGIG (reference sequence). This CDR3 has 11 amino acids. Trimming took 1 base from V and 8 from J, leaving 6 bases between them. The CDR3 sequence: CAWSGEYEQFF. The CDR3 DNA is TGTGCCTGGAGTGGGGAGTATGAGCAGTTCTTC. The whole variable domain, remainder taken from reference TRBV30 and TRBJ2-1, is SQTIHQWPATLVQPVGSPLSLECTVEGTSNPNLYWYRQAAGRGLQLLFYSVGIGQISSEVPQNLSASRPQDRQFILSSKKLLLSDSGFYLCAWSGEYEQFFGPGTRLTVL.